The rows below give T cell receptor beta chains drawn from one sample of a study of shared clonotypes between healthy human individuals. Assay: immunoSEQ multiplex PCR; the TCRdb copy retains only in-frame clones and omits some. In the table there are about 2 million clones, roughly 95% of which are singletons. What was sequenced was naive CD4+ T cells sorted from blood. The receptors derive from a young man in good health. The CDR3 runs from the conserved cysteine through the conserved F or W. D genes are given only for firm matches. Clone size is given for some rows only: seen once, a few or many times, or a class if the clone is expanded.

J: TRBJ2-1; size: .; D: TRBD2; V: TRBV4-1; CDR3: CASSRAGGAYNEQFF; DNA: TGCGCCAGCAGCAGAGCGGGGGGGGCCTACAATGAGCAGTTCTTC
J: TRBJ2-1; size: once; D: TRBD2; V: TRBV7-6; CDR3: CASSSRTSGNEQFF; DNA: TGTGCCAGCAGCTCCCGGACTAGCGGCAATGAGCAGTTCTTC
J: TRBJ1-6; size: .; D: .; V: TRBV30; CDR3: CAWRTGRTYNSPLHF; DNA: TGTGCCTGGAGAACAGGGAGGACCTATAATTCACCCCTCCACTTT
J: TRBJ2-7; size: .; D: .; V: TRBV19; CDR3: CASSGSTYEQYF; DNA: TGTGCCAGCTCGGGCTCTACCTACGAGCAGTACTTC
J: TRBJ2-7; size: .; D: .; V: TRBV7-3; CDR3: CASSLTRTPYEQYF; DNA: TGTGCCAGCAGCTTAACAAGGACTCCCTACGAGCAGTACTTC
J: TRBJ2-2; size: .; D: .; V: TRBV5-1; CDR3: CASSLVGGVRGELFF; DNA: TGCGCCAGCAGCTTGGTTGGGGGCGTGAGAGGGGAGCTGTTTTTT
J: TRBJ1-2; size: .; D: .; V: TRBV5-1; CDR3: CASSPLGRDYGYTF; DNA: TGCGCCAGCAGCCCACTAGGTAGGGATTATGGCTACACCTTC
J: TRBJ2-1; size: .; D: TRBD2; V: TRBV18; CDR3: CASSLAPQRGGYEQFF; DNA: TGTGCCAGCTCACTGGCCCCACAGCGGGGGGGCTATGAGCAGTTCTTC
J: TRBJ1-3; size: .; D: TRBD1; V: TRBV5-1; CDR3: CASSTGGSGNTIYF; DNA: TGCGCCAGCAGTACAGGGGGATCCGGAAACACCATATATTTT
J: TRBJ2-5; size: .; D: .; V: TRBV5-1; CDR3: CASSPGGGEETQYF; DNA: TGCGCCAGCAGCCCCGGGGGTGGTGAAGAGACCCAGTACTTC
J: TRBJ1-1; size: .; D: .; V: TRBV19; CDR3: CASSIQGLNTEAFF; DNA: TGTGCCAGTAGTATTCAGGGATTGAACACTGAAGCTTTCTTT
J: TRBJ1-1; size: once; D: .; V: TRBV11-1; CDR3: CASSLWTANTEAFF; DNA: TGTGCCAGCAGCTTATGGACGGCGAACACTGAAGCTTTCTTT
J: TRBJ1-1; size: .; D: .; V: TRBV19; CDR3: CASSRGVNTEAFF; DNA: TGTGCCAGTAGTAGGGGGGTAAACACTGAAGCTTTCTTT
J: TRBJ1-1; size: .; D: .; V: TRBV5-1; CDR3: CASSRLAGAPEAFF; DNA: TGCGCCAGCAGCCGCCTTGCAGGGGCCCCTGAAGCTTTCTTT
J: TRBJ2-5; size: .; D: .; V: TRBV15; CDR3: CATRATVGTQYF; DNA: TGTGCCACCAGGGCTACAGTGGGGACCCAGTACTTC
J: TRBJ1-1; size: .; D: .; V: TRBV6-1; CDR3: CASSDLGAGPEAFF; DNA: TGTGCCAGCAGTGACTTGGGGGCAGGCCCTGAAGCTTTCTTT
J: TRBJ1-5; size: .; D: .; V: TRBV30; CDR3: CAWSDSNQPQHF; DNA: TGTGCCTGGAGTGACAGCAATCAGCCCCAGCATTTT
J: TRBJ2-1; size: .; D: .; V: TRBV5-1; CDR3: CASSRTGGADEQFF; DNA: TGCGCCAGCAGCCGGACTGGGGGGGCTGATGAGCAGTTCTTC
J: TRBJ1-2; size: .; D: .; V: TRBV5-6; CDR3: CASSLGLREDYGYTF; DNA: TGTGCCAGCAGCTTGGGCCTCAGGGAGGACTATGGCTACACCTTC
J: TRBJ2-7; size: .; D: .; V: TRBV5-1; CDR3: CASSTAAYYEQYF; DNA: TGCGCCAGCAGCACGGCAGCCTACTACGAGCAGTACTTC
J: TRBJ2-7; size: .; D: TRBD1; V: TRBV5-1; CDR3: CASSKTGGKGEQYF; DNA: TGTGCCAGCAGCAAAACAGGGGGCAAGGGAGAGCAGTACTTC
J: TRBJ2-7; size: .; D: .; V: TRBV7-9; CDR3: CASSLGTPHHEQYF; DNA: TGTGCCAGCAGCTTAGGGACACCGCACCACGAGCAGTACTTC
J: TRBJ2-3; size: .; D: TRBD2; V: TRBV6-5; CDR3: CASRPTSGSTDTQYF; DNA: TGTGCCAGCAGGCCGACTAGCGGGAGCACAGATACGCAGTATTTT
J: TRBJ2-3; size: .; D: .; V: TRBV21-1; CDR3: CASSERPGLHTDTQYF; DNA: TGTGCCAGCAGCGAGCGACCGGGACTACACACAGATACGCAGTATTTT
J: TRBJ2-7; size: .; D: .; V: TRBV5-1; CDR3: CASSLVGGGPYEQYF; DNA: TGCGCCAGCAGCTTGGTCGGAGGGGGCCCCTACGAGCAGTACTTC
J: TRBJ2-3; size: .; D: .; V: TRBV2; CDR3: CASSDDQGSSDTQYF; DNA: TGTGCCAGCAGTGATGATCAGGGGTCGTCAGATACGCAGTATTTT
J: TRBJ2-7; size: .; D: .; V: TRBV2; CDR3: CASSEWGYEQYF; DNA: TGTGCCAGCAGTGAGTGGGGCTACGAGCAGTACTTC
J: TRBJ2-1; size: .; D: TRBD2; V: TRBV5-1; CDR3: CASSPTGLAGVSEQFF; DNA: TGCGCCAGCAGCCCAACGGGACTAGCGGGAGTGAGTGAGCAGTTCTTC
J: TRBJ2-2; size: .; D: .; V: TRBV6-6; CDR3: CASSSYTGELFF; DNA: TGTGCCAGCAGTTCGTACACCGGGGAGCTGTTTTTT
J: TRBJ1-6; size: .; D: .; V: TRBV7-2; CDR3: CASSLVWGADSPLHF; DNA: TGTGCCAGCAGCTTAGTTTGGGGGGCTGATTCACCCCTCCACTTT
J: TRBJ2-7; size: .; D: .; V: TRBV9; CDR3: CASSSSDLEKQYF; DNA: TGTGCCAGCAGCTCTTCGGACCTTGAAAAGCAGTACTTC
J: TRBJ2-3; size: .; D: TRBD2; V: TRBV2; CDR3: CASSVISGGPTDTQYF; DNA: TGTGCCAGCAGTGTGATAAGCGGGGGGCCCACAGATACGCAGTATTTT
J: TRBJ2-7; size: .; D: .; V: TRBV30; CDR3: CAWSVDLFSYEQYF; DNA: TGTGCCTGGAGTGTAGACCTTTTCTCCTACGAGCAGTACTTC
J: TRBJ2-1; size: .; D: .; V: TRBV27; CDR3: CASSSQGSMGQFF; DNA: TGTGCCAGCAGTTCTCAGGGAAGCATGGGGCAGTTCTTC
J: TRBJ1-6; size: .; D: .; V: TRBV5-1; CDR3: CASSSTDPFNSPLHF; DNA: TGCGCCAGCAGCTCTACTGACCCATTTAATTCACCCCTCCACTTT
J: TRBJ1-1; size: .; D: .; V: TRBV28; CDR3: CASLLGGVNTEAFF; DNA: TGTGCCAGCCTCCTGGGCGGGGTGAACACTGAAGCTTTCTTT
J: TRBJ1-1; size: .; D: .; V: TRBV19; CDR3: CASSMILNTEAFF; DNA: TGTGCCAGTAGTATGATACTGAACACTGAAGCTTTCTTT
J: TRBJ1-5; size: .; D: .; V: TRBV11-2; CDR3: CASSLAYYQPQHF; DNA: TGTGCCAGCAGCTTAGCGTATTATCAGCCCCAGCATTTT
J: TRBJ1-6; size: .; D: .; V: TRBV29-1; CDR3: CSVATEDPHSPLHF; DNA: TGCAGCGTTGCGACGGAAGATCCACATTCACCCCTCCACTTT
J: TRBJ1-2; size: .; D: TRBD1; V: TRBV10-1; CDR3: CASSEKQGVKDYGYTF; DNA: TGCGCCAGCAGTGAGAAGCAGGGGGTGAAGGACTATGGCTACACCTTC
J: TRBJ1-2; size: .; D: TRBD1; V: TRBV7-9; CDR3: CASSLVFRQGLEGYTF; DNA: TGTGCCAGCAGCTTAGTCTTCCGACAGGGGCTCGAGGGCTACACCTTC
J: TRBJ1-1; size: .; D: .; V: TRBV30; CDR3: CAWSVRVGEFGAFF; DNA: TGTGCCTGGAGTGTACGAGTCGGGGAGTTCGGTGCTTTCTTT
J: TRBJ2-7; size: .; D: .; V: TRBV2; CDR3: CASSETSIYPQYF; DNA: TGTGCCAGCAGTGAAACGTCGATATACCCACAGTACTTC
J: TRBJ2-3; size: once; D: TRBD2; V: TRBV5-1; CDR3: CASSMTSGGSTDTQYF; DNA: TGCGCCAGCAGCATGACTAGCGGGGGAAGCACAGATACGCAGTATTTT
J: TRBJ1-5; size: .; D: .; V: TRBV29-1; CDR3: CSVDAGHNQPQHF; DNA: TGCAGCGTTGACGCCGGCCACAATCAGCCCCAGCATTTT
J: TRBJ1-1; size: few; D: TRBD1; V: TRBV30; CDR3: CAWSVPGQGTEAFF; DNA: TGTGCCTGGAGTGTTCCGGGACAGGGAACTGAAGCTTTCTTT
J: TRBJ2-7; size: .; D: .; V: TRBV6-1; CDR3: CASNGYSYEQYF; DNA: TGTGCCAGCAACGGGTACTCCTACGAGCAGTACTTC
J: TRBJ2-7; size: .; D: .; V: TRBV29-1; CDR3: CSVSTRQTYEQYF; DNA: TGCAGCGTTTCAACACGTCAAACCTACGAGCAGTACTTC
J: TRBJ2-7; size: .; D: .; V: TRBV2; CDR3: CASTLARGQYF; DNA: TGTGCCAGCACGCTGGCGCGCGGGCAGTACTTC
J: TRBJ2-2; size: .; D: .; V: TRBV10-3; CDR3: CAISADGFLELFF; DNA: TGTGCCATCAGTGCTGATGGGTTTCTGGAGCTGTTTTTT
J: TRBJ2-1; size: .; D: TRBD2; V: TRBV10-3; CDR3: CAIKEGPGTSGRAGNEQFF; DNA: TGTGCCATTAAAGAGGGGCCAGGGACTAGCGGGAGGGCCGGGAATGAGCAGTTCTTC
J: TRBJ2-3; size: .; D: TRBD2; V: TRBV27; CDR3: CASSPITSGGPTDTQYF; DNA: TGTGCCAGCAGTCCGATAACTAGCGGGGGCCCGACAGATACGCAGTATTTT
J: TRBJ2-1; size: .; D: .; V: TRBV5-1; CDR3: CASSLGSVNINEQFF; DNA: TGCGCCAGCAGCTTGGGCAGTGTAAATATCAATGAGCAGTTCTTC
J: TRBJ1-2; size: .; D: .; V: TRBV5-1; CDR3: CASSLTQYYGYTF; DNA: TGCGCCAGCAGCCTAACACAGTACTATGGCTACACCTTC
J: TRBJ2-3; size: .; D: .; V: TRBV27; CDR3: CASSDKDTQYF; DNA: TGTGCCAGCAGTGATAAAGATACGCAGTATTTT